The 5 T cell receptor beta chains reported below all come from one sample, sequenced in a study of blood T cell repertoires in COVID-19. Assay: immunoSEQ multiplex PCR; the TCRdb copy retains only in-frame clones and omits some. The sample holds around 300,000 clones; 90% are singletons and the top ten take around 0.93%. The sequencing sample was made of peripheral blood. All receptors come from a woman aged 40 to 55 with COVID-19, enrolled during active disease.

The table lists this clone with a few counts. V and J are TRBV7-9 and TRBJ2-7; 7 bases match TRBD1. CDR1 is SEHNR, CDR2 FQNEAQ, per germline (reference sequence). The V gene end was trimmed by 1 base and the J gene end by 4 bases; junction bases not matched to a gene: 16. The CDR3 sequence is 18 residues long. CDR3 nucleotides: TGTGCCAGCAGCTTAGTCATGAATCCGACAGGGATAAGATACGAGCAGTACTTC. Its translation: CASSLVMNPTGIRYEQYF.

This clone is a singleton in its sample. This chain joins TRBV6-5 and TRBJ1-6; D possibly corresponds to TRBD1 (5 bases). The CDR3 is made up of 14 amino acids. Trimming left V 11 bases short and J 5 bases short, with 16 bases between. Germline V lookup: CDR1 MNHEY, CDR2 SVGAGI. CDR3 nucleotides: TGTGCCGGCGGGGGGTCCGGGAATAATTCACCCCTCCACTTT. As protein: CAGGGSGNNSPLHF.

In this sample, this clone turned up a few times. The chain joins TRBV5-6 to TRBJ1-6; D is perhaps TRBD1 (6 bases). CDR1 and CDR2 from the germline V gene are SGHDT and YYEEEE. With 4 bases removed from V and 7 bases from J, the gap between germline ends came to 12 bases. The CDR3 sequence is 14 residues long. CDR3 nucleotides: TGTGCCAGCAGCAATTACAGGGCCAATTCACCCCTCCACTTT. Translating gives CASSNYRANSPLHF.

The rearrangement joins TRBV28 to TRBJ2-7; D may be TRBD1 (6 bases). Trimming took 4 bases from V and 2 from J, leaving 15 bases between them. The CDR3 runs to 15 residues. Germline lookup yields CDR1 MDHEN and CDR2 SYDVKM. The CDR3 DNA sequence: TGTGCCAGCAGTTACGCGACGACAGGAGCCTACGAGCAGTACTTC. The encoded protein is CASSYATTGAYEQYF.

J is TRBJ1-4 and V is TRBV18; 9 bases are a match to TRBD1. Germline V gene data show CDR1 as KGHSH and CDR2 as LQKENI. The CDR3 length is 18 residues. V dropped 4 bases and J dropped 4; count of bases not matched to a gene: 13. CDR3 amino acids: CASSRTLLTGQGNEKLFF. The CDR3 nucleotides are TGTGCCAGCTCACGTACCCTACTGACGGGACAGGGTAATGAAAAACTGTTTTTT.